A single sample gave rise to the 32 T cell receptor beta chains below, sequenced in a study of T cells in Graves' hyperthyroidism and ophthalmopathy. From RNA transcripts, TCR beta CDR3 regions were amplified. HTBI primers were employed in a first-round RT-PCR of the TCR CDR3. Via MiXCR, TCRdb re-called the multiplex PCR reads, giving one row per CDR3 protein. The sample has about 480,000 distinct CDR3 sequences; approximately 25% are singletons. Material for sequencing was blood. The source is a woman in her twenties or thirties with Graves' ophthalmopathy.

The chain combines TRBV5-1 with TRBJ2-7; 8 bases agree with TRBD2. With V trimmed by 2 bases and J by 5 bases, 6 bases remained unmatched. The CDR3 loop spans 14 amino acids. Germline CDR1 is SGHRS and CDR2 is YFSETQ. CDR3 loop: CASSFGGAADEQYF. CDR3 sequence (DNA): TGCGCCAGCAGCTTCGGGGGGGCCGCCGACGAGCAGTACTTC.

The V and J genes are TRBV30 and TRBJ2-7; no firm D call. The CDR3 covers 11 residues. Trimming shortened V by 3 bases and J by 7 bases, and 10 bases separated the two germline ends. Germline V lookup: CDR1 GTSNPN, CDR2 SVGIG (reference sequence). In nucleotides, the CDR3 is TGTGCCTGGAGCTCCTCTGGGGAGCAGTACTTC. This sequence encodes CAWSSSGEQYF.

The chain couples TRBV6-4 to TRBJ2-7, with TRBD1 matching over 7 bases. The CDR3 consists of 14 residues. Trimming at V came to 5 bases and at J to 1 base, leaving 5 bases not matched to a gene. Per the germline V gene, CDR1 is MRHNA and CDR2 is SNTAGT. CDR3 protein: CASSYDRESYEQYF. Here the CDR3 DNA reads TGTGCCAGCAGTTATGACAGGGAGTCCTACGAGCAGTACTTC.

This clonotype was seen repeatedly, ten times or more. The chain carries TRBV6-1 and TRBJ2-5; TRBD1 might be the D (6 bases). This CDR3 is 12 amino acids long. V gave up 6 bases and J gave up 5 bases, with 10 bases separating them. CDR1 is MNHNS, CDR2 SASEGT, per germline. DNA of the CDR3: TGTGCCAGCAGGCAGGGGCGGGAGACCCAGTACTTC. Protein product: CASRQGRETQYF.

This clonotype was picked up many times. The chain links TRBV20-1 to TRBJ1-5, with D perhaps matching TRBD1 (6 bases). Trimming removed 3 bases from V and 5 bases from J, with 17 bases in between. Germline CDR1 DFQATT, CDR2 SNEGSKA (reference sequence). The length of the CDR3 is 15 residues. The CDR3 bases are TGCAGTGCTAGGGTCTTGAGGGGGGGAGATCAGCCCCAGCATTTT. Residues: CSARVLRGGDQPQHF.

This clonotype was observed many times. The chain combines TRBV27 with TRBJ2-7, with TRBD2 matching 9 bases. Germline-derived CDR1 and CDR2 are MNHEY and SMNVEV (reference sequence). The CDR3 loop spans 15 amino acids. With 5 bases clipped from V and 2 bases from J, the junction kept 7 bases outside the gene matches. The CDR3 nucleotides read TGTGCCAGCAGTGCCTGGGCTAGCGGGGCCTACGAGCAGTACTTC. Translated: CASSAWASGAYEQYF.

This chain joins TRBV7-9 and TRBJ1-1; D is perhaps TRBD1 (5 bases). Looked up from germline, CDR1 is SEHNR and CDR2 is FQNEAQ (reference sequence). CDR3 length: 14 amino acids. Between the trimmed V and J ends, which lost 2 bases and 11 bases, there was a span of 18 bases. CDR3 DNA sequence: TGTGCCAGCAGCTTATACGGTCAGGGAAGGAATGCTTTCTTT. Its protein product is CASSLYGQGRNAFF.

In its sample, this clonotype was seen many times. The gene calls are TRBV27 and TRBJ2-5, with TRBD2 identical over 11 bases. CDR3 size: 16 residues. The V gene end was trimmed by 5 bases and the J gene end by 3 bases; junction bases not matched to a gene: 8. CDR1 MNHEY and CDR2 SMNVEV come from the germline V gene (reference sequence). The CDR3 coding sequence is TGTGCCAGCAGTAAAGTCCTAGCGGGGGGTAAAGAGACCCAGTACTTC. Amino acids: CASSKVLAGGKETQYF.

In regard to this clonotype: A much more abundant neighbour one base away suggests this may be a read error. The CDR3 does not close with the conserved phenylalanine or tryptophan, likely indicating a read error. The chain has TRBV11-1 and TRBJ2-7; D remains unclear. This CDR3 comprises 15 residues. Germline V CDR1 and CDR2: SGHAT, FQDESV (reference sequence). Trimming stripped 6 bases from V and 6 bases from J, with 21 bases between. As DNA, the CDR3 is TGTGCCAGCAGTCCCCCTTCGATTCTCCCGGGCGAGCAGTACTGC. This sequence encodes CASSPPSILPGEQYC.

This clonotype was counted at least ten times. The rearrangement links TRBV6-1 to TRBJ1-5, with 8 bases identical to TRBD1. The germline V gene encodes CDR1 MNHNS and CDR2 SASEGT. V gave up 9 bases and J gave up 1 base; unmatched junction bases: 5. The CDR3 is 14 amino acids. The CDR3 loop reads CASQQGESNQPQHF. The CDR3 coding sequence is TGTGCCAGTCAACAGGGGGAGAGCAATCAGCCCCAGCATTTT.

This clonotype was detected ten times or more. The rearrangement links TRBV12-3 or TRBV12-4 to TRBJ1-2; 12 bases are shared with TRBD1. The junction had 9 bases not matched to a gene; V was cut back by 3 bases and J by 7 bases. This CDR3 contains 16 residues. Here the CDR3 reads CASSFGTGGAESGYTF. The CDR3 DNA is TGTGCCAGCAGTTTTGGGACAGGGGGCGCTGAGAGTGGCTACACCTTC.

This clonotype has a count of ten or more. CDR3 coding DNA: TGTGCCAGCAGCCAAGATACTAGCGGGGGGCTCCGCTTCGGCGAGCAGTACTTC. Protein: CASSQDTSGGLRFGEQYF. The genes are TRBV4-2 and TRBJ2-7, with 12 bases fitting TRBD2. The CDR3 covers 18 residues. Germline assignment: CDR1 LGHNA and CDR2 YNFKEQ. The ends lost 0 bases at V and 6 bases at J; junction bases unmatched: 12.

The rearrangement uses TRBV4-1 and TRBJ2-7; D is uncertain. The V and J ends lost 2 bases and 0 bases respectively, with 17 bases between them. The length of the CDR3 is 17 residues. CDR1 is MGHRA, CDR2 YSYEKL, per germline. The CDR3 spells CASSQWIPGPPSYEQYF. The CDR3, as DNA: TGCGCCAGCAGCCAATGGATTCCGGGTCCCCCCTCCTACGAGCAGTACTTC.

The chain links TRBV6-1 to TRBJ1-2; tentative D call: TRBD1 (5 bases). CDR3 length: 14 residues. CDR1 is MNHNS and CDR2 is SASEGT in the germline V gene. V lost 4 bases and J lost 4, with 13 bases in between. CDR3 nucleotides: TGTGCCAGCAGTGGGTTTGGGGGATCCTATGGCTACACCTTC. It specifies CASSGFGGSYGYTF.

This clonotype came up many times. The chain recombines TRBV6-1 with TRBJ2-5; 10 nucleotides align to TRBD1. This CDR3 spans 15 amino acids. Germline V gives CDR1 MNHNS, CDR2 SASEGT. V dropped 5 bases and J dropped 0; count of bases not matched to a gene: 3. CDR3 nucleotide sequence: TGTGCCAGCAGTCCGGGACAGGGGTACCAAGAGACCCAGTACTTC. Translating it yields CASSPGQGYQETQYF.

This clonotype was observed many times. This chain connects TRBV6-2 or TRBV6-3 to TRBJ1-1; 12 nucleotides agree with TRBD1. This CDR3 spans 19 amino acids. Germline V gives CDR1 MNHEY, CDR2 SVGEGT. Losses at the gene ends were 2 bases for V and 0 bases for J; bases not matched to a gene: 10. This CDR3 is CASSYPRDRGRRMNTEAFF. In DNA, the CDR3 is TGTGCCAGCAGTTACCCCAGGGACAGGGGGCGTCGCATGAACACTGAAGCTTTCTTT.

This clonotype was seen repeatedly, ten times or more. This sequence joins TRBV30 and TRBJ1-5; tentative D call: TRBD1 (6 bases). V lost 3 bases, J lost 0 bases, and 12 bases lay in between. Germline V lookup: CDR1 GTSNPN, CDR2 SVGIG (reference sequence). This CDR3 is built from 15 residues. The CDR3 protein is CAWSPGVYSNQPQHF. DNA for the CDR3: TGTGCCTGGAGCCCAGGGGTTTATAGCAATCAGCCCCAGCATTTT. Supplemented by reference TRBV30 and TRBJ1-5, the full variable domain reads SQTIHQWPATLVQPVGSPLSLECTVEGTSNPNLYWYRQAAGRGLQLLFYSVGIGQISSEVPQNLSASRPQDRQFILSSKKLLLSDSGFYLCAWSPGVYSNQPQHFGDGTRLSIL.

Only a few counts were recorded for this clonotype. The chain joins TRBV9 to TRBJ1-2; maybe TRBD1 (6 bases). Trimming stripped 3 bases from V and 5 bases from J, with 11 bases between. This CDR3 has 13 residues. From germline, CDR1 is SGDLS and CDR2 YYNGEE. CDR3 bases: TGTGCCAGCAGCGCAGGGGTTGTGTATGGCTACACCTTC. This sequence encodes CASSAGVVYGYTF.

Many counts were recorded for this clonotype. The chain uses TRBV6-5 and TRBJ1-2; 7 nucleotides match TRBD1. V was pared by 6 bases and J by 8 bases, with 9 bases of the junction left unmatched. Germline V gene sequence: CDR1 MNHEY, CDR2 SVGAGI. The CDR3 contains 13 residues. DNA for the CDR3: TGTGCCAGCAGGTGGGACAGCGACGTAGGCTACACCTTC. Translating it yields CASRWDSDVGYTF.

This clonotype occurred a few times. The rearrangement uses TRBV2 and TRBJ2-5; maybe TRBD1 (6 bases). This CDR3 region has 12 residues. V shed 8 bases and J shed 5 bases, with 12 bases lying between them. The germline CDR1 and CDR2 sequences are SNHLY and FYNNEI. The CDR3 coding sequence is TGTGCCAGCGGGTGGACAGTTGAGACCCAGTACTTC. Translating gives CASGWTVETQYF.

The genes are TRBV11-2 and TRBJ2-5, with D perhaps assigned TRBD1 or TRBD2 (7 bases each). V was clipped by 3 bases and J by 3 bases, with 11 bases between them. Germline CDR1 is SGHAT and CDR2 is FQNNGV. The CDR3 has 14 residues. This CDR3 reads CASSFSGGEETQYF. The CDR3 DNA is TGTGCCAGCAGCTTTTCAGGGGGGGAAGAGACCCAGTACTTC.

This clonotype appeared many times. The rearrangement joins TRBV29-1 to TRBJ1-5; D perhaps matches TRBD1 (6 bases). V was clipped by 7 bases and J by 2 bases, with 12 bases between them. Per germline, CDR1 SQVTM and CDR2 ANQGSEA. The CDR3 spans 13 residues. CDR3 bases: TGCAGCGCCGCCGCAGGGGGCAATCAGCCCCAGCATTTT. It codes for CSAAAGGNQPQHF.

A remark on this clonotype: It is likely a read error, because the conserved phenylalanine at the end of the CDR3 is missing. The chain employs TRBV6-1 and TRBJ1-1; D may be TRBD1 (6 bases). The CDR3 is 12 residues long. Germline loops: CDR1 MNHNS, CDR2 SASEGT. CDR3: CACRGRYTEAFV. CDR3 DNA: TGTGCCTGCAGGGGCAGATACACTGAAGCTTTCGTT.

This clonotype appeared many times. V and J are TRBV12-3 or TRBV12-4 and TRBJ2-7, with D unclear. The length of the CDR3 is 14 residues. V was trimmed by 5 bases and J by 2 bases, leaving 13 bases between them. The CDR3 loop is CASSPDRGTYEQYF. CDR3 nucleotides: TGTGCCAGCAGTCCAGACCGCGGAACCTACGAGCAGTACTTC.

This clonotype was seen many times. This rearrangement joins TRBV29-1 to TRBJ1-5; D perhaps matches TRBD1 (5 bases). V shed 5 bases and J shed 4 bases, with 12 bases lying between them. This CDR3 has 13 amino acids. The germline V gene encodes CDR1 SQVTM and CDR2 ANQGSEA. In DNA form, the CDR3 reads TGCAGCGTTAAGTTCGGGGGGAATCAGCCCCAGCATTTT. Amino acids: CSVKFGGNQPQHF.

With respect to this clonotype: A read error may be the cause here, since a much bigger clone is one base away. V is TRBV5-1 and J is TRBJ1-2; 7 bases agree with TRBD1. CDR3 length: 15 residues. The trim removed 4 bases at V and 0 bases at J, leaving 6 bases unmatched. CDR1 is SGHRS, CDR2 YFSETQ, per germline. CDR3 region: CASSQDRTPNYGYTF. Here the CDR3 DNA reads TGCGCCAGCAGCCAGGACAGGACCCCTAACTATGGCTACACCTTC.

This clonotype was detected many times. The CDR3 DNA follows: TGCAGGGGACTAGCGGGAGGGTCCTACGAGCAGTACTTC. Its protein product is CRGLAGGSYEQYF. This chain joins TRBV20-1 and TRBJ2-7; TRBD2 matches 16 bases. The germline V gene has CDR1 DFQATT and CDR2 SNEGSKA (reference sequence). CDR3 length: 13 amino acids.

This chain joins TRBV20-1 and TRBJ1-3; no reliable D call. Trimming removed 2 bases from V and 0 bases from J, with 5 bases in between. CDR3 length: 13 residues. The germline gives CDR1 DFQATT, CDR2 SNEGSKA (reference sequence). The CDR3 region has the DNA TGCAGTGCTAGACAGGTCTCTGGAAACACCATATATTTT. It translates to CSARQVSGNTIYF.

This clonotype was recorded many times. The CDR3 loop is CASSRTGDGELFF. CDR3 in DNA: TGTGCCAGCAGTCGGACAGGGGACGGGGAGCTGTTTTTT. J is TRBJ2-2 and V is TRBV12-3 or TRBV12-4, with 9 bases identical to TRBD1. The CDR3 is 13 amino acids. V shed 5 bases and J 7 bases; nucleotides not matched to a gene: 2.

This chain links TRBV20-1 with TRBJ1-1; perhaps TRBD1 as D (5 bases). V was cut by 0 bases and J by 4 bases, with 21 bases left in between. CDR3 size: 17 residues. Germline loops: CDR1 DFQATT, CDR2 SNEGSKA (reference sequence). CDR3 in DNA: TGCAGTGCTAGAGATCCCCGAACCGAGGGGAGGGGCACTGAAGCTTTCTTT. Residues: CSARDPRTEGRGTEAFF.

This clonotype has a count of ten or more. The chain uses TRBV12-3 or TRBV12-4 and TRBJ1-1, with 10 bases lining up with TRBD1. This CDR3 has 13 residues. The ends lost 7 bases at V and 11 bases at J; junction bases unmatched: 10. CDR3 loop: CASKLPRTGGAFF. CDR3 DNA: TGTGCCAGCAAACTGCCCCGGACAGGGGGGGCTTTCTTT.

As for this clonotype: With a much larger clone just one base away, this may be a read error. The chain combines TRBV7-8 with TRBJ2-7, with TRBD2 identical over 13 bases. This CDR3 region has 17 residues. Germline-derived CDR1 and CDR2 are SGHVS and FQNEAQ. CDR3 nucleotide sequence: TGTGTCAGCAGCCGCGGACTAGCGGGGGACCATTCCTACGAGCAGTACTTC. Translation gives CVSSRGLAGDHSYEQYF.